The rows below give T cell receptor beta chains drawn from one sample of a study of OX40 agonist ivuxolimab in advanced cancers. Sequencing was performed with immunoSEQ multiplex PCR; in TCRdb, only in-frame clones are kept and a portion is missing. This sample carries 95,000 to 150,000 clones, 93% of them seen once, and the ten largest clones take roughly 0.15%. The specimen was CD4+ or CD8+ T cells sorted from blood, collected in a trial of the OX40 agonist ivuxolimab. These receptors were taken from an adult with an advanced solid tumor such as melanoma, head and neck, liver or kidney cancer. The CDR3 runs from the conserved cysteine through the conserved F or W. A D gene is named only where the DNA matches it firmly. Clone size appears in some rows only: once, few, many, or a class for an expanded clone.

V gene: TRBV6-5; clone size: NA; J gene: TRBJ2-2; D gene: NA; CDR3 protein: CASSSERSAGELFF; CDR3 DNA: TGTGCCAGCAGTTCCGAAAGGTCTGCCGGGGAGCTGTTTTTT
V gene: TRBV19; clone size: NA; J gene: TRBJ2-1; D gene: TRBD2; CDR3 protein: CASSTTSGGNNEQFF; CDR3 DNA: TGTGCCAGTAGTACGACTAGCGGGGGGAACAATGAGCAGTTCTTC
V gene: TRBV15; clone size: NA; J gene: TRBJ1-5; D gene: NA; CDR3 protein: CATSGVRNSNQPQHF; CDR3 DNA: TGTGCCACCAGCGGAGTGCGGAATAGCAATCAGCCCCAGCATTTT
V gene: TRBV4-2; clone size: NA; J gene: TRBJ1-5; D gene: NA; CDR3 protein: CASSQQVNQPQHF; CDR3 DNA: TGTGCCAGCAGCCAGCAGGTTAATCAGCCCCAGCATTTT
V gene: TRBV28; clone size: NA; J gene: TRBJ2-5; D gene: TRBD2; CDR3 protein: CASSLFAVGGETQYF; CDR3 DNA: TGTGCCAGCAGTTTATTCGCGGTGGGGGGGGAGACCCAGTACTTC
V gene: TRBV6-1; clone size: NA; J gene: TRBJ2-3; D gene: TRBD2; CDR3 protein: CASSEVGALAGGRDTQYF; CDR3 DNA: TGTGCCAGCAGTGAAGTGGGCGCCCTAGCGGGGGGGCGAGATACGCAGTATTTT
V gene: TRBV7-3; clone size: NA; J gene: TRBJ2-1; D gene: NA; CDR3 protein: CASSLGARTYNEQFF; CDR3 DNA: TGTGCCAGCAGCTTAGGGGCCAGGACCTACAATGAGCAGTTCTTC
V gene: TRBV5-1; clone size: NA; J gene: TRBJ1-1; D gene: NA; CDR3 protein: CASSLGVGFTEAFF; CDR3 DNA: TGCGCCAGCAGCTTGGGGGTCGGGTTCACTGAAGCTTTCTTT
V gene: TRBV19; clone size: NA; J gene: TRBJ1-2; D gene: TRBD1; CDR3 protein: CASSSGTDYGYTF; CDR3 DNA: TGTGCCAGTAGTTCGGGGACAGACTATGGCTACACCTTC
V gene: TRBV6-5; clone size: few; J gene: TRBJ2-2; D gene: TRBD1; CDR3 protein: CASIRTRGNGELFF; CDR3 DNA: TGTGCCAGCATTAGGACCAGGGGGAACGGGGAGCTGTTTTTT
V gene: TRBV7-2; clone size: NA; J gene: TRBJ2-7; D gene: TRBD1; CDR3 protein: CASSRRQGAGEQYF; CDR3 DNA: TGTGCCAGCAGCAGACGACAGGGGGCAGGCGAGCAGTACTTC
V gene: TRBV29-1; clone size: NA; J gene: TRBJ1-1; D gene: NA; CDR3 protein: CSARSTNTEAFF; CDR3 DNA: TGCAGCGCACGTAGCACCAACACTGAAGCTTTCTTT
V gene: TRBV19; clone size: NA; J gene: TRBJ2-3; D gene: TRBD2; CDR3 protein: CASIPGLARWDTQYF; CDR3 DNA: TGTGCCAGTATTCCCGGACTAGCTCGTTGGGATACGCAGTATTTT